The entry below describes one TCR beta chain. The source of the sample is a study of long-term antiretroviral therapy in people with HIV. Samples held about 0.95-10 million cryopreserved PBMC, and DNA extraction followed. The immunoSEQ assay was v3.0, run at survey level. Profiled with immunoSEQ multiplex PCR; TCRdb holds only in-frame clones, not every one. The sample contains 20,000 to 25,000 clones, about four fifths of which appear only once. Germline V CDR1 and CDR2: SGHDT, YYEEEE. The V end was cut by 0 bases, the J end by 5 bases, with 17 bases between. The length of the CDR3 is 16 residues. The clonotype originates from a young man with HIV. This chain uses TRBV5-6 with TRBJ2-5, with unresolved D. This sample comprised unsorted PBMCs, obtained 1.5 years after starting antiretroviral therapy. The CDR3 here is CASSLDRVPQGETQYF. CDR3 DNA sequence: TGTGCCAGCAGCTTGGATAGGGTCCCCCAAGGGGAGACCCAGTACTTC.